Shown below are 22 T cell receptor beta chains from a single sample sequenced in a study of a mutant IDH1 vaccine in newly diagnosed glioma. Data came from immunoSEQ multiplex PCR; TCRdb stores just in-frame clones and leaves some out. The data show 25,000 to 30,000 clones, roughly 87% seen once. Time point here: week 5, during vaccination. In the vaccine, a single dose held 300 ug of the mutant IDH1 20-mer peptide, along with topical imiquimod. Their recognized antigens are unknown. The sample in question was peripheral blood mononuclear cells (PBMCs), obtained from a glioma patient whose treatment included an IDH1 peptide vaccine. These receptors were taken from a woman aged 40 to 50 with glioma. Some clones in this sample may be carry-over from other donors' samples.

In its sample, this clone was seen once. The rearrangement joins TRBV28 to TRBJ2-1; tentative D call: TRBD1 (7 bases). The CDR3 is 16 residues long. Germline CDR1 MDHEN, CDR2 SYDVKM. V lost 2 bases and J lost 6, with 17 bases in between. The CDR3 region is CASSLPDREVGNEQFF. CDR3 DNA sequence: TGTGCCAGCAGTTTACCCGACAGGGAGGTTGGCAATGAGCAGTTCTTC.

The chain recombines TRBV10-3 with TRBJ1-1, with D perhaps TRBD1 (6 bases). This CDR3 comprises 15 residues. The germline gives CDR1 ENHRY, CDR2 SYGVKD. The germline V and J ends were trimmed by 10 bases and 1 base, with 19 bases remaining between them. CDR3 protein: CATSARGIWNTEAFF. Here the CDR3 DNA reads TGTGCCACCTCCGCCAGGGGCATATGGAACACTGAAGCTTTCTTT.

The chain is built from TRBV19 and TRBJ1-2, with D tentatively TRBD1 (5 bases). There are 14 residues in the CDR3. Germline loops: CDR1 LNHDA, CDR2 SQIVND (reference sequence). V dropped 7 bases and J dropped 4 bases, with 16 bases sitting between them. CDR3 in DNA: TGTGCCAGTATCGGAGGGGAAGTTTCCTATGGCTACACCTTC. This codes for CASIGGEVSYGYTF.

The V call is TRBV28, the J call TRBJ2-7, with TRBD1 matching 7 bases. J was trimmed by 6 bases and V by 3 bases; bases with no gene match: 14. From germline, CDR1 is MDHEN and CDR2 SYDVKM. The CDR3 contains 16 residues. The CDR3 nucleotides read TGTGCCAGCAGTTTCTGGACGGGACAGAGCTCGGCCGAGCAGTACTTC. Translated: CASSFWTGQSSAEQYF.

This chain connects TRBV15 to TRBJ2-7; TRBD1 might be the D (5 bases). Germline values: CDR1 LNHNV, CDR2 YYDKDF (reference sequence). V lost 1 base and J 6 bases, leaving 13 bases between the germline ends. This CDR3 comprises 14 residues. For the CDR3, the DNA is TGTGCCACCAGCAGAGGCAAGGGGCGCTTCGAGCAGTACTTC. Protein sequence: CATSRGKGRFEQYF.

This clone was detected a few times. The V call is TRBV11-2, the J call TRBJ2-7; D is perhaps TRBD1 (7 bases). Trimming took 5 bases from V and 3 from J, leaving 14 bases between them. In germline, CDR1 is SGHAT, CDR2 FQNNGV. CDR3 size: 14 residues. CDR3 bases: TGTGCCAGCAGCGAGGCAGGGGGGAACTACGAGCAGTACTTC. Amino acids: CASSEAGGNYEQYF.

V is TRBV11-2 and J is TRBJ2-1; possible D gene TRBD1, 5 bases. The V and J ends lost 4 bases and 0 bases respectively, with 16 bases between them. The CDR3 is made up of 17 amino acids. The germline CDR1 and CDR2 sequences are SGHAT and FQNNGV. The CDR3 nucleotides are TGTGCCAGCAGCTGGACCTGGGGCGGCGGCTCCTACAATGAGCAGTTCTTC. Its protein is CASSWTWGGGSYNEQFF.

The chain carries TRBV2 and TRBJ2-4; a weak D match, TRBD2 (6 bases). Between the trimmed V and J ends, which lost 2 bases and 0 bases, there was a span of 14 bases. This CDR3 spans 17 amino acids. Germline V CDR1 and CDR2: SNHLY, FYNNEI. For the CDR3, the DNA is TGTGCCAGCAGTGAAACCCGATTCGGGGGAGCCAAAAACATTCAGTACTTC. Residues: CASSETRFGGAKNIQYF.

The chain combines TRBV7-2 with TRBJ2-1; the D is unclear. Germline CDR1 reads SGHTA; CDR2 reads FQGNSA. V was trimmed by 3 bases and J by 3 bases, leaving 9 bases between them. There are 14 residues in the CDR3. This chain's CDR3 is CASSLSEFYNEQFF. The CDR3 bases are TGTGCCAGCAGCTTGAGCGAATTCTACAATGAGCAGTTCTTC.

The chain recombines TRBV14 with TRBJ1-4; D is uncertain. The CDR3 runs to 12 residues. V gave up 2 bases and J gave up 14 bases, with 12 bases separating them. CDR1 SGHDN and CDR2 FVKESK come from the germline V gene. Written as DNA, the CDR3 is TGTGCCAGCAGCCAAAACCCGGGGAGGCTGTTTTTT. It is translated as CASSQNPGRLFF.

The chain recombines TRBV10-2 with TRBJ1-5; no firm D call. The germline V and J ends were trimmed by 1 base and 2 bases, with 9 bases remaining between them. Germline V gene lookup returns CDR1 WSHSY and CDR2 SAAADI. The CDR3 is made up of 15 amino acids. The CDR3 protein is CASSEFETGNQPQHF. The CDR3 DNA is TGCGCCAGCAGTGAGTTCGAGACGGGCAATCAGCCCCAGCATTTT.

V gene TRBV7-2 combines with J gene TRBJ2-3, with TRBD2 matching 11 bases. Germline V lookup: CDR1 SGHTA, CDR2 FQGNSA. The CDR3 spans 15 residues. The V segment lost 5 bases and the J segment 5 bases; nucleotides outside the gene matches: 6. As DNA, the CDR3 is TGTGCCAGCAGCCTGACTAGCGGGGTTGTAGATACGCAGTATTTT. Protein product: CASSLTSGVVDTQYF.

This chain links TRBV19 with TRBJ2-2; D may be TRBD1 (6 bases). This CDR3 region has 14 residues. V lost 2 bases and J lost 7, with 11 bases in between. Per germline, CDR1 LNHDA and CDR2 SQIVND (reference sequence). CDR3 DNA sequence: TGTGCCAGTAGTATAACAGGGAAAGTCGGGGAGCTGTTTTTT. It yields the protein CASSITGKVGELFF.

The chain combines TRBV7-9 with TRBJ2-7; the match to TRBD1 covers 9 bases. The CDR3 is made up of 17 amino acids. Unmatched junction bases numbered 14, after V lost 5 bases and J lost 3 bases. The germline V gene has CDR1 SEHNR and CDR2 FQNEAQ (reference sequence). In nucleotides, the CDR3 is TGTGCCAGCAGCCCCACTACACCGGGACAGGGACACTACGAGCAGTACTTC. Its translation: CASSPTTPGQGHYEQYF. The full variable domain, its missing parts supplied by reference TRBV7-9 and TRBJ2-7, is DTGVSQNPRHKITKRGQNVTFRCDPISEHNRLYWYRQTLGQGPEFLTYFQNEAQLEKSRLLSDRFSAERPKGSFSTLEIQRTEQGDSAMYLCASSPTTPGQGHYEQYFGPGTRLTVT.

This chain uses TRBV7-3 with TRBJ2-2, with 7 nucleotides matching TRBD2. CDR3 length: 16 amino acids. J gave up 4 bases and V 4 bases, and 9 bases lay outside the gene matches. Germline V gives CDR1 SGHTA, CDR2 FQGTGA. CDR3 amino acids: CASSWEGGRGTGELFF. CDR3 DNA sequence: TGTGCCAGCAGCTGGGAGGGCGGCCGGGGCACCGGGGAGCTGTTTTTT.

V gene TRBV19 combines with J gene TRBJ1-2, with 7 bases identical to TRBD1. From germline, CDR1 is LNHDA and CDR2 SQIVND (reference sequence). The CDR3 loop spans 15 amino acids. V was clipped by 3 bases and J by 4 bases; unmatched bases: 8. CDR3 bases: TGTGCCAGTAGTATCCAAGACAGGGCAAGCTATGGCTACACCTTC. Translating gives CASSIQDRASYGYTF.

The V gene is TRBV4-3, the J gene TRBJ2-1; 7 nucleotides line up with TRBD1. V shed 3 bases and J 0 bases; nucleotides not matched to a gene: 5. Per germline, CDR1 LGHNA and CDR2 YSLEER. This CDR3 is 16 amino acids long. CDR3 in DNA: TGCGCCAGCAGCCAGGAGACAGGGAGCTCCTACAATGAGCAGTTCTTC. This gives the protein CASSQETGSSYNEQFF.

The CDR3 region has the DNA TGTGCCAGCAGCACCGGGGTGGAGCAGTACTTC. As protein: CASSTGVEQYF. The chain links TRBV5-5 to TRBJ2-7, with TRBD2 as a possible D gene (5 bases). Germline V lookup: CDR1 SGHKS, CDR2 YYEKEE (reference sequence). This CDR3 is built from 11 residues. With 4 bases removed from V and 7 bases from J, the gap between germline ends came to 9 bases.

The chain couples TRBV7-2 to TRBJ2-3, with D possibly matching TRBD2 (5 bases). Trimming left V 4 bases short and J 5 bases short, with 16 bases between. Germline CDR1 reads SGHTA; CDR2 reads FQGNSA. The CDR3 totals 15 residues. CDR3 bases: TGTGCCAGCAGCTCATTGCCACTACGGGGAGATACGCAGTATTTT. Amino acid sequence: CASSSLPLRGDTQYF.

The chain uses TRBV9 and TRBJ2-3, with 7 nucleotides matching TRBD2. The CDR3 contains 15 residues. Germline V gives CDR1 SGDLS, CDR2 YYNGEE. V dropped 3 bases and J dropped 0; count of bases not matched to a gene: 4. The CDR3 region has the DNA TGTGCCAGCAGCGGAGGGCGGGGGAGCACAGATACGCAGTATTTT. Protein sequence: CASSGGRGSTDTQYF.

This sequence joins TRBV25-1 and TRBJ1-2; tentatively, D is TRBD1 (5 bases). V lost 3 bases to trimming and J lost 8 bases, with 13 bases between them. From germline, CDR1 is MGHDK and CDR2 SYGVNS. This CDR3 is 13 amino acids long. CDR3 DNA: TGTGCCAGCAGTGAGGGCCGGGGGAGCGGCTACACCTTC. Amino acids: CASSEGRGSGYTF.

The CDR3 protein is CASSLTSGLNTEAFF. In nucleotides, the CDR3 is TGTGCCAGCAGCTTAACATCAGGGCTGAACACTGAAGCTTTCTTT. This chain connects TRBV7-8 to TRBJ1-1, with D maybe TRBD1 (5 bases). The CDR3 has 15 residues. CDR1 is SGHVS and CDR2 is FQNEAQ in the germline V gene. The V end lost 2 bases, the J end lost 0 bases, and 10 bases lay between the germline ends.